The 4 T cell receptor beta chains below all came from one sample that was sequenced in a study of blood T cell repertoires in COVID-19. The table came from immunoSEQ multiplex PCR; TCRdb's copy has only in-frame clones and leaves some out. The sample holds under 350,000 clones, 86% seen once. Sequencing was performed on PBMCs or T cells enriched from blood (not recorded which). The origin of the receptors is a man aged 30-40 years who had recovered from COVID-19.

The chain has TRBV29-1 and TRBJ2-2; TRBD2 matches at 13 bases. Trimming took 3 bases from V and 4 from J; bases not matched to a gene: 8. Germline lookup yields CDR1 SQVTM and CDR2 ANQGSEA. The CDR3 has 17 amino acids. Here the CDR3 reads CSVEGTSGTRGTGELFF. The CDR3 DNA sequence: TGCAGCGTTGAGGGGACTAGCGGGACGCGGGGCACCGGGGAGCTGTTTTTT.

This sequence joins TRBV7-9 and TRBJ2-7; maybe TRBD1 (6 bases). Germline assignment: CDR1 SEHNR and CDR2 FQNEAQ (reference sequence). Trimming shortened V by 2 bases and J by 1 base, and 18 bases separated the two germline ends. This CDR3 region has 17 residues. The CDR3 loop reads CASSLNSAGEPSYEQYF. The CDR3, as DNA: TGTGCCAGCAGCTTAAACTCTGCAGGGGAGCCTTCCTACGAGCAGTACTTC. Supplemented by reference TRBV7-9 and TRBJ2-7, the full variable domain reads DTGVSQNPRHKITKRGQNVTFRCDPISEHNRLYWYRQTLGQGPEFLTYFQNEAQLEKSRLLSDRFSAERPKGSFSTLEIQRTEQGDSAMYLCASSLNSAGEPSYEQYFGPGTRLTVT.

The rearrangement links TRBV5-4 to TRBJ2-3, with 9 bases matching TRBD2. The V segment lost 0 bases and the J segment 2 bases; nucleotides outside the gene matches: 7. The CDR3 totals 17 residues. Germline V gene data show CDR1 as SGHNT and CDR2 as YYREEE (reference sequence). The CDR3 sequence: CASSLEPSGGSTDTQYF. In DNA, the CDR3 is TGTGCCAGCAGCTTGGAGCCGAGCGGGGGGTCCACAGATACGCAGTATTTT.

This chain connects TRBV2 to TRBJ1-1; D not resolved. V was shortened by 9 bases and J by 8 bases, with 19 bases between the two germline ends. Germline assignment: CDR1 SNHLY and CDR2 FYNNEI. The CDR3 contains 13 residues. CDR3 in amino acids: CASVRDFNIEAFF. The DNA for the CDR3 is TGTGCCAGTGTGAGGGATTTTAATATAGAAGCTTTCTTT.